Listed here is a single T cell receptor beta chain. The data were obtained in a study of control samples from healthy donors and cancer patients. Libraries were prepared by immunoSEQ multiplex PCR; TCRdb keeps only in-frame clonotypes and omits some of them. This sample carries some 130,000 clones, around 85% of them seen once, and the ten largest clones take approximately 9.4%. This CDR3 has 15 amino acids. Trimming removed 6 bases from V and 7 bases from J; junction bases left unmatched: 15. Germline lookup yields CDR1 MNHEY and CDR2 SVGAGI. The sequenced material came from blood. The chain uses TRBV6-5 and TRBJ2-7; 7 bases are shared with TRBD1. The receptor's source is a woman younger than 45 in good health. The CDR3 is CASSSSGTETGEQYF. CDR3 in DNA: TGTGCCAGCAGCAGCTCCGGGACAGAGACGGGTGAGCAGTACTTC.